This TCR beta chain is from a study of blood T cell repertoires in COVID-19. Across the study: Spain, Italy and the United States supplied samples that represented acute and convalescent COVID-19.

Germline-derived CDR1 and CDR2 are MDHEN and SYDVKM. CDR3 length equals 16 residues. Losses at the gene ends were 2 bases for V and 10 bases for J; bases not matched to a gene: 8. The repertoire was sequenced with immunoSEQ multiplex PCR; TCRdb's copy has only in-frame clones and lacks some. The sample records 250,000 to 300,000 clones, approximately 85% being singletons. The sequence was collected from a woman aged 25 to 39 who had recovered from COVID-19. Specimen: PBMCs or T cells enriched from blood (not recorded which). The chain couples TRBV28 to TRBJ2-1, with 13 bases matching TRBD2. CDR3 residues: CASSLEPGLAGMEQFF. In nucleotides, the CDR3 is TGTGCCAGCAGTTTAGAACCGGGACTAGCGGGAATGGAGCAGTTCTTC.